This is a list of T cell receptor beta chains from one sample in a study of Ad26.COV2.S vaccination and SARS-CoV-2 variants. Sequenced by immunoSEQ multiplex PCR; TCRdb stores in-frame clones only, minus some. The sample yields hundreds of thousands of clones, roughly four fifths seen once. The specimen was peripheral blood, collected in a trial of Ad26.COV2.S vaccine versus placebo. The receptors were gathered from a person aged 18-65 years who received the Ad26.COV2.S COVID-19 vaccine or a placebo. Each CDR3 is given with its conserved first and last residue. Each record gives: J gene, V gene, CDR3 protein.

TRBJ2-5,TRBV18,CASSSQGQPVQETQYF
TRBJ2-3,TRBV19,CASSIPGAKDTQYF
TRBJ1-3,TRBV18,CASSPRGDAIYF
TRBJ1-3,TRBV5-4,CASSLGVQVSGNTIYF
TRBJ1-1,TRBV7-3,CASSDMNTEAFF
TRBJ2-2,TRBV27,CASSLRGGGTNTGELFF
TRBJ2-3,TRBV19,CASSTRHTDTQYF
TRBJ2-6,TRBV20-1,CSASSAGGGSGANVLTF
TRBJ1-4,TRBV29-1,CSVKRGGTNEKLFF
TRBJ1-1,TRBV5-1,CASSLGSVIVAEAFF
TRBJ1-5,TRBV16,CASSQGQVNQPQHF
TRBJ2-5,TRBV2,CASSSTKETQYF
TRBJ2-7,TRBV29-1,CSVDGLAGEPYEQYF